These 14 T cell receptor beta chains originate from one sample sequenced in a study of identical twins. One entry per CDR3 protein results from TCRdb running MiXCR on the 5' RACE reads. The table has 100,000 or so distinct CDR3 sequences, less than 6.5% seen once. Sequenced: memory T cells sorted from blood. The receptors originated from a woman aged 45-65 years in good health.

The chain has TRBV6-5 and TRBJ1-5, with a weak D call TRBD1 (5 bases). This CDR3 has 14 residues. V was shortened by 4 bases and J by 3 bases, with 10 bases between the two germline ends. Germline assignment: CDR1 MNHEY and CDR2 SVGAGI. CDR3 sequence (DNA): TGTGCCAGCAGTTCGGGACGACTCAATCAGCCCCAGCATTTT. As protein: CASSSGRLNQPQHF.

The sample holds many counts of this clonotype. The CDR3 loop reads CASSPSSGSTDTQYF. Written as DNA, the CDR3 is TGTGCCAGCAGTCCATCTAGCGGGAGCACAGATACGCAGTATTTT. The chain carries TRBV28 and TRBJ2-3; the match to TRBD2 covers 8 bases. V dropped 5 bases and J dropped 0; count of bases not matched to a gene: 4. CDR3 length equals 15 residues. Germline V lookup: CDR1 MDHEN, CDR2 SYDVKM.

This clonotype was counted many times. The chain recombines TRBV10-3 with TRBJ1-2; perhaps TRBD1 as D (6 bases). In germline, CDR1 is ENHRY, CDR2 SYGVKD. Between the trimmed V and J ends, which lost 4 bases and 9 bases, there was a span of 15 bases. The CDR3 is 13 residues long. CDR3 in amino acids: CAISVGAQGSYTF. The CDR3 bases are TGTGCCATCAGTGTGGGTGCGCAGGGGAGCTACACCTTC.

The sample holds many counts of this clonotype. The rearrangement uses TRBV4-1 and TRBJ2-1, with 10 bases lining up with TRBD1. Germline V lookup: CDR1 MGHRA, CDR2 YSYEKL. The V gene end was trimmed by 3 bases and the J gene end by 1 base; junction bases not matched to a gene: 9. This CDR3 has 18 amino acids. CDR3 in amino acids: CASSQGRQGALSYNEQFF. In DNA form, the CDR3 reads TGCGCCAGCAGCCAGGGAAGACAGGGGGCCCTATCCTACAATGAGCAGTTCTTC.

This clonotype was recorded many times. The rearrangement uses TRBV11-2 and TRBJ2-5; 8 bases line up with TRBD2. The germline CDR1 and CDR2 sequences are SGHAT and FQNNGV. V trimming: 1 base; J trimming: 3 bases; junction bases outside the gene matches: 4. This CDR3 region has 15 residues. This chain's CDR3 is CASSLGRAGEETQYF. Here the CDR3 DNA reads TGTGCCAGCAGCTTAGGGCGAGCGGGAGAAGAGACCCAGTACTTC.

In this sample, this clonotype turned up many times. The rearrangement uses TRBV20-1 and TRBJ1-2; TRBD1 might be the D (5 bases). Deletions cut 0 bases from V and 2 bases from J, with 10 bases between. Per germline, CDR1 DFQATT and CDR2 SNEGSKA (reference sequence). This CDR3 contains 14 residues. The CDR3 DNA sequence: TGCAGTGCTAGAGATCGGGGGAGGAACTATGGCTACACCTTC. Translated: CSARDRGRNYGYTF.

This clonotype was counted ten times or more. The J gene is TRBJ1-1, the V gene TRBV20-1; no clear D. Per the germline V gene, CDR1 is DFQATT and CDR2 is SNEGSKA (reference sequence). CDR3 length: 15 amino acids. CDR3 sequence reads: CRVLIGRGRRTEAFF. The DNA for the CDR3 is TGCAGAGTCCTCATCGGGCGGGGTCGAAGAACTGAAGCTTTCTTT.

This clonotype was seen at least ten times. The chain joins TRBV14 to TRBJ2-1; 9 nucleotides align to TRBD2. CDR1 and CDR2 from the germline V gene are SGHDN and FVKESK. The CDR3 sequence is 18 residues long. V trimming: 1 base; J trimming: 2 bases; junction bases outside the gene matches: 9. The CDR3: CASSQAVSGRRPYNEQFF. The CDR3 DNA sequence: TGTGCCAGCAGCCAAGCAGTTAGCGGGAGACGTCCCTACAATGAGCAGTTCTTC.

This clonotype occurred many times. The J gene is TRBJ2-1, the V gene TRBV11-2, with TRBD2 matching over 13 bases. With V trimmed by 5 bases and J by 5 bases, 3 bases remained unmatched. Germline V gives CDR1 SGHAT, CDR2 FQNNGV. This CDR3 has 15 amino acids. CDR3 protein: CASSPGLAGDNEQFF. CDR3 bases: TGTGCCAGCAGCCCTGGACTAGCGGGAGACAATGAGCAGTTCTTC.

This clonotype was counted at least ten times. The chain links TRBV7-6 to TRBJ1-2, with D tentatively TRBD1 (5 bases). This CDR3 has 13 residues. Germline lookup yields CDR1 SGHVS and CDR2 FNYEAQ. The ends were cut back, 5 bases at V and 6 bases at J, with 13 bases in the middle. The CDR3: CASSGGRPDGYTF. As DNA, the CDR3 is TGTGCCAGCAGCGGGGGACGGCCAGATGGCTACACCTTC. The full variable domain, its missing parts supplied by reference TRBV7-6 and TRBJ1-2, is GAGVSQSPRYKVTKRGQDVALRCDPISGHVSLYWYRQALGQGPEFLTYFNYEAQQDKSGLPNDRFSAERPEGSISTLTIQRTEQRDSAMYRCASSGGRPDGYTFGSGTRLTVV.

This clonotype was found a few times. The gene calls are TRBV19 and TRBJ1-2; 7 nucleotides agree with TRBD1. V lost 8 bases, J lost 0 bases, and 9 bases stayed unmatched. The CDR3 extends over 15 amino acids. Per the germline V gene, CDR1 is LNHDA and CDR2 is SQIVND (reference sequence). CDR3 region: CASGRQGSTNYGYTF. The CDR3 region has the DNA TGTGCCAGTGGCCGACAGGGCTCAACTAACTATGGCTACACCTTC.

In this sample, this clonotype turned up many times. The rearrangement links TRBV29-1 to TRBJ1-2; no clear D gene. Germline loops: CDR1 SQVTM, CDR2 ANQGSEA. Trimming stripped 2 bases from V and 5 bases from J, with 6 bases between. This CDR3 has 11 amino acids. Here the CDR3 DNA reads TGCAGCGTTGAACGTAGTTATGGCTACACCTTC. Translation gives CSVERSYGYTF.

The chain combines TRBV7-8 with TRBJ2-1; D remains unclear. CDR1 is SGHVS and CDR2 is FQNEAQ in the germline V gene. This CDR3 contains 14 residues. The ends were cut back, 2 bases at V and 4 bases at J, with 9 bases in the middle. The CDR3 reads CASSLSPLYNEQFF. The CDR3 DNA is TGTGCCAGCAGCTTATCCCCCCTTTACAATGAGCAGTTCTTC.

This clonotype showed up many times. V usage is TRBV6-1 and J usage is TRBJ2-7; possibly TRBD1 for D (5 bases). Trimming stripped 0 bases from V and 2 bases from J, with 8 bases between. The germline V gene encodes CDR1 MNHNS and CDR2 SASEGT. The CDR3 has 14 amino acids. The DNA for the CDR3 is TGTGCCAGCAGTGAAGCCTGGGGCCCCTACGAGCAGTACTTC. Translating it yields CASSEAWGPYEQYF.